This TCR beta chain stems from a study of blood T cells in healthy people across ages. V lost 5 bases to trimming and J lost 4 bases, with 9 bases between them. The CDR3 runs to 12 residues. Germline CDR1 is SEHNR and CDR2 is FQNEAQ (reference sequence). A J-beta primer mix and a sample-barcoded 5' primer were used in a second PCR of roughly 6 to 11 cycles. Each cDNA molecule was tagged by a template-switch adaptor that had 12 random nucleotides. MiXCR, applied by TCRdb to the 5' RACE reads, yields one record per CDR3 protein. The repertoire consists of over a million distinct CDR3 sequences, with roughly 45% occurring once and the leading ten covering approximately 20%.

The rearrangement uses TRBV7-9 and TRBJ2-7; no reliable D call. Input material: blood. The source of this sequence is a woman aged 60-75 years in good health. In DNA form, the CDR3 reads TGTGCCAGCAGCCAGCAAACTTACGAGCAGTACTTC. Translation: CASSQQTYEQYF.